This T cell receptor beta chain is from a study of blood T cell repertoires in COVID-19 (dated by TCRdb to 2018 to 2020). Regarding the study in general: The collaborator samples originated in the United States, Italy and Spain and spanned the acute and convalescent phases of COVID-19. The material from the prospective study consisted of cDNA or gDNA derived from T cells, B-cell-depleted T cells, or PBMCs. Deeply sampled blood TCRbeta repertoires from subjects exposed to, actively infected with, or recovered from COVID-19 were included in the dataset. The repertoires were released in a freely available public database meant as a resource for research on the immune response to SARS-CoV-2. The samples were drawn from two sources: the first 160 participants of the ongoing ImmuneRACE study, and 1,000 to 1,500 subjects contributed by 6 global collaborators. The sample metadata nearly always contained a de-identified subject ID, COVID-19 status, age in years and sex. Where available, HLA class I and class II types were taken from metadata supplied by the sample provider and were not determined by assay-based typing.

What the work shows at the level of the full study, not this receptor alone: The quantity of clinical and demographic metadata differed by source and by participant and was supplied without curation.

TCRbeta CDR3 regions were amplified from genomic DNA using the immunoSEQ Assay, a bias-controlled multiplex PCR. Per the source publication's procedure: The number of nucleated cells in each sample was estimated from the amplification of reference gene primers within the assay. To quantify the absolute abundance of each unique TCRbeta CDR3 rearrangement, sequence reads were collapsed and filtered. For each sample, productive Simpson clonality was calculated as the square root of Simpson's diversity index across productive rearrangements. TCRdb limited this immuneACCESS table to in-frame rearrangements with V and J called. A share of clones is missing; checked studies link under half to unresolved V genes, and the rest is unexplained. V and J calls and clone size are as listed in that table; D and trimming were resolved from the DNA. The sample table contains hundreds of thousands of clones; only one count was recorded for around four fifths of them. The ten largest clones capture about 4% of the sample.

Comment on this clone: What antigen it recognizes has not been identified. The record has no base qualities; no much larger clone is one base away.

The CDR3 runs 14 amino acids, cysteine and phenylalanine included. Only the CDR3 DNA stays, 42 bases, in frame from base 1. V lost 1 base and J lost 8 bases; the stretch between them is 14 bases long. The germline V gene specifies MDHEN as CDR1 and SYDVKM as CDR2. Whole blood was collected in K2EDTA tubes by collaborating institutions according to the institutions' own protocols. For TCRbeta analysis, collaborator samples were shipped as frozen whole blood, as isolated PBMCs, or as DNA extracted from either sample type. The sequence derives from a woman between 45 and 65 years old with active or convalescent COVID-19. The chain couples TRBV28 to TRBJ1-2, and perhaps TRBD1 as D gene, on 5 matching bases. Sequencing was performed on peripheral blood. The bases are TGTGCCAGCAGTTTATTTTCAGGGACTTACGGCTACACCTTC. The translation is CASSLFSGTYGYTF.